This T cell receptor (beta chain) was identified in a study of blood T cells in healthy people across ages. The CDR3 contains 15 residues. Germline CDR1 is MDHEN and CDR2 is SYDVKM. PCR was performed a second time for about 7 to 12 cycles using a sample-barcoded 5' primer and a J-beta primer mix. TCRdb redid the calling of the 5' RACE reads with MiXCR, one entry per CDR3 protein. Of 1,500,000 or so distinct CDR3 sequences in the sample, 59% are singletons; the top ten hold 6.5% to 8.5%. The receptor was isolated from a man aged 18-30 years in good health. This chain connects TRBV28 to TRBJ2-4, with 7 bases matching TRBD2. With the DNA end fitting TRBJ2-5 better, the J assignment may be wrong. The sequenced sample consisted of blood. CDR3 bases: TGTGCCAGCAGTTTGCAGCGGGATGGGAAAAAGACCCAGTACTTC. It is translated as CASSLQRDGKKTQYF.